A single sample gave rise to the 19 T cell receptor beta chains below, sequenced in a study of blood T cells in healthy people across ages. Together with a sample-barcoded 5' primer, a J-beta primer mix was included in a second PCR lasting roughly 6 to 12 cycles. Using its own MiXCR run on the 5' RACE reads, TCRdb lists one record per CDR3 protein. The repertoire holds almost 800,000 distinct CDR3 sequences, with 55% to 75% as singletons. The sequencing input was blood. Receptors originate from a man younger than 45 in good health.

This clonotype has more than one count but fewer than ten. V gene TRBV30 combines with J gene TRBJ2-7, with D unclear. V was trimmed by 3 bases and J by 0 bases, leaving 21 bases between them. This CDR3 has 17 amino acids. Germline CDR1 and CDR2: GTSNPN and SVGIG (reference sequence). CDR3 region: CAWRGTEPEVHSYEQYF. For the CDR3, the DNA is TGTGCCTGGAGAGGAACAGAACCAGAAGTCCACTCCTACGAGCAGTACTTC.

The chain uses TRBV20-1 and TRBJ2-1; no firm D call. The CDR3 is 11 residues long. Trimming removed 5 bases from V and 8 bases from J, with 10 bases in between. Germline V gene data show CDR1 as DFQATT and CDR2 as SNEGSKA (reference sequence). This chain's CDR3 is CSAPRSYEQFF. The DNA of the CDR3 is TGCAGTGCTCCCCGATCCTATGAGCAGTTCTTC.

The V gene is TRBV29-1, the J gene TRBJ2-1; TRBD1 is a possible D gene (6 bases). The CDR3 loop spans 13 amino acids. Between the trimmed V and J ends, which lost 4 bases and 8 bases, there was a span of 15 bases. CDR1 and CDR2 from the germline V gene are SQVTM and ANQGSEA. The CDR3 loop reads CSVGAFPGDEQFF. The CDR3 DNA sequence: TGCAGCGTTGGGGCCTTTCCAGGGGATGAGCAGTTCTTC.

This clonotype appeared a few times. The chain uses TRBV29-1 and TRBJ2-7, with 7 nucleotides matching TRBD2. The J call may be wrong; the DNA end is better matched by TRBJ2-5. Germline V CDR1 and CDR2: SQVTM, ANQGSEA. The CDR3 consists of 16 residues. The CDR3: CSVEFGAGLLGETQYF. In nucleotides, the CDR3 is TGCAGCGTTGAATTTGGAGCGGGACTCTTAGGGGAGACCCAGTACTTC.

This clonotype was detected ten times or more. The chain recombines TRBV7-7 with TRBJ2-5, with D tentatively TRBD1 (6 bases). The ends were cut back, 3 bases at V and 3 bases at J, with 8 bases in the middle. CDR1 is SSHAT and CDR2 is FNYEAQ in the germline V gene (reference sequence). There are 13 residues in the CDR3. The CDR3 DNA is TGTGCCAGCAGCTTGGGGGCGGAAGAGACCCAGTACTTC. Protein: CASSLGAEETQYF. The full variable domain, its missing parts supplied by reference TRBV7-7 and TRBJ2-5, is GAGVSQSPRYKVTKRGQDVTLRCDPISSHATLYWYQQALGQGPEFLTYFNYEAQPDKSGLPSDRFSAERPEGSISTLTIQRTEQRDSAMYRCASSLGAEETQYFGPGTRLLVL.

This rearrangement joins TRBV20-1 to TRBJ2-3; D is ambiguous. V lost 4 bases and J lost 2, with 16 bases in between. The germline CDR1 and CDR2 sequences are DFQATT and SNEGSKA (reference sequence). The CDR3 is made up of 15 amino acids. The chain's CDR3 is CSAIRPRTNTDTQYF. CDR3 sequence (DNA): TGCAGTGCTATCCGTCCCCGAACCAACACAGATACGCAGTATTTT.

V is TRBV5-5 and J is TRBJ2-7; TRBD2 is a possible D gene (6 bases). Trimming shortened V by 3 bases and J by 2 bases, and 9 bases separated the two germline ends. This CDR3 contains 13 residues. Germline CDR1 and CDR2: SGHKS and YYEKEE (reference sequence). CDR3 nucleotides: TGTGCCAGCAGCTCCGGGGGTACCTACGAGCAGTACTTC. Its protein is CASSSGGTYEQYF.

The chain recombines TRBV4-3 with TRBJ2-1, with D possibly being TRBD1 (5 bases). Trimming took off 6 bases at V and 7 bases at J, with 19 bases between the two ends. The CDR3 is 15 amino acids. Germline assignment: CDR1 LGHNA and CDR2 YSLEER. CDR3 amino acids: CASSPGRAYWNEQFF. The CDR3 coding sequence is TGCGCCAGCAGTCCAGGCAGGGCGTATTGGAATGAGCAGTTCTTC.

This clonotype has only a few counts. The V call is TRBV18, the J call TRBJ1-2; no reliable D call. Germline-derived CDR1 and CDR2 are KGHSH and LQKENI. V lost 1 base and J 2 bases, leaving 14 bases between the germline ends. This CDR3 has 16 amino acids. CDR3 residues: CASSPRSPESNYGYTF. CDR3 DNA: TGTGCCAGCTCACCACGAAGTCCAGAATCCAACTATGGCTACACCTTC. The whole variable domain, filled in from reference TRBV18 and TRBJ1-2, reads NAGVMQNPRHLVRRRGQEARLRCSPMKGHSHVYWYRQLPEEGLKFMVYLQKENIIDESGMPKERFSAEFPKEGPSILRIQQVVRGDSAAYFCASSPRSPESNYGYTFGSGTRLTVV.

This clonotype was observed at least ten times. The gene calls are TRBV10-3 and TRBJ2-7, with 10 nucleotides matching TRBD2. V was clipped by 0 bases and J by 0 bases; unmatched bases: 8. Germline lookup yields CDR1 ENHRY and CDR2 SYGVKD. This CDR3 contains 18 residues. The CDR3 loop reads CAISESRTSGGSSYEQYF. The CDR3, as DNA: TGTGCCATCAGTGAGTCAAGGACTAGCGGAGGGAGCTCCTACGAGCAGTACTTC.

The chain joins TRBV19 to TRBJ1-1, with D possibly matching TRBD1 (6 bases). Germline CDR1 reads LNHDA; CDR2 reads SQIVND (reference sequence). V lost 5 bases, J lost 7 bases, and 14 bases lay in between. The CDR3 has 13 residues. CDR3 in DNA: TGTGCCAGTAGTTCCCCAGGACAGATTGAAGCTTTCTTT. Its protein product is CASSSPGQIEAFF.

Here the CDR3 reads CASSRLQTGDRAYYEQYF. In DNA form, the CDR3 reads TGTGCCAGCAGCCGCCTACAGACCGGGGACCGTGCATACTACGAGCAGTACTTC. The chain carries TRBV13 and TRBJ2-7, with D perhaps being TRBD1 or TRBD2 (5 bases each). Germline values: CDR1 PRHDT, CDR2 FYEKMQ (reference sequence). Trimming took off 5 bases at V and 3 bases at J, with 26 bases between the two ends. This CDR3 comprises 18 residues.

The chain employs TRBV2 and TRBJ2-1; possible D gene TRBD2, 6 bases. CDR1 SNHLY and CDR2 FYNNEI come from the germline V gene. The V and J ends lost 7 bases and 3 bases respectively, with 10 bases between them. The CDR3 has 13 residues. In DNA form, the CDR3 reads TGTGCCAGCATCTGGGGAGGCTACAATGAGCAGTTCTTC. It translates to CASIWGGYNEQFF. The full variable domain, with the rest looked up from reference TRBV2 and TRBJ2-1, is EPEVTQTPSHQVTQMGQEVILRCVPISNHLYFYWYRQILGQKVEFLVSFYNNEISEKSEIFDDQFSVERPDGSNFTLKIRSTKLEDSAMYFCASIWGGYNEQFFGPGTRLTVL.

The CDR3 DNA reads as TGTGCCAGCAGCTCGGGGGACGCGGCGGGGACTCAGTACTTC. This gives the protein CASSSGDAAGTQYF. This sequence joins TRBV7-2 and TRBJ2-7; D is perhaps TRBD2 (6 bases). Trimming stripped 4 bases from V and 10 bases from J, with 20 bases between. The CDR3 has 14 amino acids. CDR1 is SGHTA and CDR2 is FQGNSA in the germline V gene.

The chain couples TRBV28 to TRBJ1-2; D ambiguous. With 3 bases removed from V and 1 base from J, the gap between germline ends came to 18 bases. This CDR3 contains 17 residues. Per the germline V gene, CDR1 is MDHEN and CDR2 is SYDVKM. CDR3 sequence (DNA): TGTGCCAGCAGTTTTTTTCCCTCGCGAGAACGTAACTATGGCTACACCTTC. Translation gives CASSFFPSRERNYGYTF.

This clonotype was counted a few times. V usage is TRBV5-1 and J usage is TRBJ2-6, with 7 bases identical to TRBD1. With 2 bases clipped from V and 4 bases from J, the junction kept 9 bases outside the gene matches. The CDR3 spans 17 residues. The germline CDR1 and CDR2 sequences are SGHRS and YFSETQ. The CDR3 loop reads CASSFTGVSAGANVLTF. Here the CDR3 DNA reads TGCGCCAGCAGCTTCACAGGGGTGTCTGCGGGGGCCAACGTCCTGACTTTC.

The chain recombines TRBV20-1 with TRBJ2-3; TRBD2 matches 11 bases. Trimming removed 0 bases from V and 2 bases from J; junction bases left unmatched: 7. The CDR3 is 17 amino acids. Germline CDR1 and CDR2: DFQATT and SNEGSKA (reference sequence). In DNA, the CDR3 is TGCAGTGCTAGAGATCGGACTAGCGGGTCCCCCACAGATACGCAGTATTTT. Translated: CSARDRTSGSPTDTQYF.

This chain links TRBV27 with TRBJ2-7; D remains unclear. The CDR3 is 12 amino acids. Germline V gene lookup returns CDR1 MNHEY and CDR2 SMNVEV (reference sequence). V lost 7 bases to trimming and J lost 2 bases, with 9 bases between them. DNA of the CDR3: TGTGCCAGCATCGGACCCACCTACGAGCAGTACTTC. Translated: CASIGPTYEQYF.

The V call is TRBV6-1, the J call TRBJ1-5; D is ambiguous. Germline V lookup: CDR1 MNHNS, CDR2 SASEGT. There are 14 residues in the CDR3. The V gene lost 6 bases and the J gene lost 2 bases, with 11 bases spanning the gap. In nucleotides, the CDR3 is TGTGCCAGCAGCGAAAGAGTGGGCAATCAGCCCCAGCATTTT. This gives the protein CASSERVGNQPQHF.